These 5 T cell receptor beta chains came from one sample sequenced in a study of technical replicates of blood from a handful of donors. TCRdb keeps only in-frame clones here, not all; method: immunoSEQ multiplex PCR. Among under 80,000 clones listed, 91% were seen once. Sequencing used T cells isolated from PBMCs. These receptors were obtained from a human donor in good health. Some clones in this sample may be carry-over from other donors' samples.

J is TRBJ2-7 and V is TRBV30; TRBD1 matches 11 bases. Germline assignment: CDR1 GTSNPN and CDR2 SVGIG (reference sequence). This CDR3 spans 15 amino acids. The ends lost 3 bases at V and 5 bases at J; junction bases unmatched: 9. CDR3 region: CAWRLSRDRGNEQYF. The CDR3 DNA reads TGTGCCTGGAGATTGTCTCGGGACAGGGGGAACGAGCAGTACTTC.

This clone was counted a few times. The chain joins TRBV6-5 to TRBJ1-1, with D possibly TRBD1 on 5 matching bases. Germline CDR1 is MNHEY and CDR2 is SVGAGI. The CDR3 runs 13 residues. V lost 2 bases to trimming and J lost 1 base, with 5 bases between them. The CDR3 region is CASSYTGNTEAFF. In DNA form, the CDR3 reads TGTGCCAGCAGTTACACAGGGAACACTGAAGCTTTCTTT.

V and J are TRBV9 and TRBJ1-1, with 11 bases matching TRBD1. This CDR3 is built from 14 residues. Trimming cost V 0 bases and J 7 bases; bases outside gene matches: 2. CDR1 is SGDLS, CDR2 YYNGEE, per germline. As DNA, the CDR3 is TGTGCCAGCAGCGTAGGGACAGGGGGCCTTGAAGCTTTCTTT. Its protein is CASSVGTGGLEAFF.

The DNA for the CDR3 is TGTGCTAGTGGTTTGGTAGGGGCAGGGTGGGATACGCAGTATTTT. It encodes CASGLVGAGWDTQYF. The gene calls are TRBV12-5 and TRBJ2-3, with a weak D call TRBD1 (5 bases). V was trimmed by 0 bases and J by 6 bases, leaving 13 bases between them. CDR3 size: 15 residues. From germline, CDR1 is LGHNT and CDR2 FRNRAP. Complete variable domain (other parts from reference TRBV12-5 and TRBJ2-3): DARVTQTPRHKVTEMGQEVTMRCQPILGHNTVFWYRQTMMQGLELLAYFRNRAPLDDSGMPKDRFSAEMPDATLATLKIQPSEPRDSAVYFCASGLVGAGWDTQYFGPGTRLTVL.

This clone was detected only once. This sequence joins TRBV5-1 and TRBJ1-2, with 7 bases that match TRBD1. J was trimmed by 4 bases and V by 4 bases; bases with no gene match: 10. Germline V gene lookup returns CDR1 SGHRS and CDR2 YFSETQ. The CDR3 runs 15 residues. The CDR3 DNA is TGCGCCAGCAGCACCGGGACAGCGAACTTCTATGGCTACACCTTC. Residues: CASSTGTANFYGYTF.